This T cell receptor beta chain was found in a study of cytotoxic CD8 clonotypes in ibrutinib-treated CLL. Researchers set a sequencing depth target of 1 in 200,000 to 1 in 1 million T cells. Here immunoSEQ multiplex PCR was the method, and the copy in TCRdb shows in-frame clones only, minus some. The sample contains approximately 280,000 clones, approximately 79% of which appear only once. V lost 0 bases to trimming and J lost 4 bases, with 10 bases between them. CDR1 and CDR2 from the germline V gene are SGDLS and YYNGEE. This CDR3 has 14 residues. Approximately 1.9 micrograms of genomic DNA came from cryopreserved PBMCs for TCR beta libraries.

The chain is built from TRBV9 and TRBJ1-2; D possibly corresponds to TRBD1 (5 bases). This specimen was PBMCs, taken at disease progression, from a patient treated with ibrutinib. This clonotype originated in a human donor with chronic lymphocytic leukemia. CDR3 DNA: TGTGCCAGCAGCGTAGACAGGACTCGCTATGGCTACACCTTC. Amino acid sequence: CASSVDRTRYGYTF.